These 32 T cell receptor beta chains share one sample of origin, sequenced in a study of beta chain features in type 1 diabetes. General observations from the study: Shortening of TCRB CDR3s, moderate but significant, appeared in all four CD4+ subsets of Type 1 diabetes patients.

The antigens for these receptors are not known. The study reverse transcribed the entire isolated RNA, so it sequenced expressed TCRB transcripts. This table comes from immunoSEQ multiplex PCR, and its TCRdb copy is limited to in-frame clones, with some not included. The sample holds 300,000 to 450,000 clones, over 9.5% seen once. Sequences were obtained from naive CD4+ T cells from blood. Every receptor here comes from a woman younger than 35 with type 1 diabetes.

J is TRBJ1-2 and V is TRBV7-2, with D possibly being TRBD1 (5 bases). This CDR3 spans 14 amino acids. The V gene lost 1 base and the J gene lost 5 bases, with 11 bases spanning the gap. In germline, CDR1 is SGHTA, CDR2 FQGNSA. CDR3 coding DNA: TGTGCCAGCAGCTTAGAGGCGGGGGGGTATGGCTACACCTTC. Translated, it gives CASSLEAGGYGYTF. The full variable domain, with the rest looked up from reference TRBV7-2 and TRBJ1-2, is GAGVSQSPSNKVTEKGKDVELRCDPISGHTALYWYRQSLGQGLEFLIYFQGNSAPDKSGLPSDRFSAERTGGSVSTLTIQRTQQEDSAVYLCASSLEAGGYGYTFGSGTRLTVV.

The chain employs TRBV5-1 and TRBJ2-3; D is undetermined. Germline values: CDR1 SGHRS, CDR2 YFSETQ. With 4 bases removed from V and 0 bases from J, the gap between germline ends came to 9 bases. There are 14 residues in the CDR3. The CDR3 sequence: CASSPPQSTDTQYF. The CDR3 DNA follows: TGCGCCAGCAGCCCCCCCCAGAGCACAGATACGCAGTATTTT.

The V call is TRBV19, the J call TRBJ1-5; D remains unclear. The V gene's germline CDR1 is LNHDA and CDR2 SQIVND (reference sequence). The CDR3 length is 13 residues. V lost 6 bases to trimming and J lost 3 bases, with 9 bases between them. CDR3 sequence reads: CASSPDINQPQHF. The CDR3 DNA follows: TGTGCCAGTAGCCCAGATATCAATCAGCCCCAGCATTTT.

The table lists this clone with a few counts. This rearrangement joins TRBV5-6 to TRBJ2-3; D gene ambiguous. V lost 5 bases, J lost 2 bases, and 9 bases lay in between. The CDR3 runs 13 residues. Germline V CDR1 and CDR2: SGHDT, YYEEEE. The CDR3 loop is CASRTGPTDTQYF. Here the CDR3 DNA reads TGTGCCAGCAGGACGGGTCCCACAGATACGCAGTATTTT.

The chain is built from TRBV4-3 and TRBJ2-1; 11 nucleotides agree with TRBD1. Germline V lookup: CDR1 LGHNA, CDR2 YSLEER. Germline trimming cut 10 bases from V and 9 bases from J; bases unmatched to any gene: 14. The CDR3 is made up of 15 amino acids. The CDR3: CATSPTGQGASEQFF. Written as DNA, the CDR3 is TGCGCCACCTCCCCGACCGGACAGGGGGCCAGTGAGCAGTTCTTC.

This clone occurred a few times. The CDR3: CSVEGSVEDEQYF. The DNA of the CDR3 is TGCAGCGTTGAAGGGAGTGTAGAGGACGAGCAGTACTTC. The chain has TRBV29-1 and TRBJ2-7, with D hard to call. The ends were cut back, 1 base at V and 5 bases at J, with 12 bases in the middle. Germline V gene lookup returns CDR1 SQVTM and CDR2 ANQGSEA. The CDR3 covers 13 residues.

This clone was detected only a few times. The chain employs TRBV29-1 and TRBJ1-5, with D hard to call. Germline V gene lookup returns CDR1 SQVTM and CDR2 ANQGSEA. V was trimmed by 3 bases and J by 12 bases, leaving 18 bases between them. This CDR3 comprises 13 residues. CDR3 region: CSVEWARGGGQHF. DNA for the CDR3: TGCAGCGTTGAGTGGGCTCGCGGAGGCGGCCAGCATTTT.

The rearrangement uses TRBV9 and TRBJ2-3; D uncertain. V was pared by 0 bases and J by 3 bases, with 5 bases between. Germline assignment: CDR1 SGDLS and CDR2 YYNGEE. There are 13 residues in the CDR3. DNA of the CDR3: TGTGCCAGCAGCGTAGGAGTTACAGATACGCAGTATTTT. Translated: CASSVGVTDTQYF.

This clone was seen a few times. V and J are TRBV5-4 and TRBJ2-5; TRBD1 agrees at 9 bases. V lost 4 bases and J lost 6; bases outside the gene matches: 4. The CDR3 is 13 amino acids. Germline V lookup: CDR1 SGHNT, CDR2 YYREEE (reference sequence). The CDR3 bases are TGTGCCAGCAGCCGGACAGGGGAAAAGACCCAGTACTTC. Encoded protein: CASSRTGEKTQYF.

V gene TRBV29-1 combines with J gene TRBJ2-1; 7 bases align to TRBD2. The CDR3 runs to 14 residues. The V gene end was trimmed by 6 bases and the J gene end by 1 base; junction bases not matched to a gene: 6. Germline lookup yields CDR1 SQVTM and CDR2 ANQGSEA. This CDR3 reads CSVATSVSYNEQFF. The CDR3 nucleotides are TGCAGCGTGGCCACTAGCGTATCCTACAATGAGCAGTTCTTC.

CDR3 DNA sequence: TGTGCCAGCAGTTACTGGGCTAGCGCCTACAATGAGCAGTTCTTC. As protein: CASSYWASAYNEQFF. This rearrangement joins TRBV6-6 to TRBJ2-1, with D possibly matching TRBD2 (6 bases). Germline V CDR1 and CDR2: MNHNY, SVGAGI (reference sequence). V lost 1 base and J lost 2, with 9 bases in between. This CDR3 spans 15 amino acids.

The CDR3: CASSYSGGEYEQYF. The DNA of the CDR3 is TGTGCCAGCAGTTACTCAGGAGGAGAGTACGAGCAGTACTTC. The chain employs TRBV6-6 and TRBJ2-7; D possibly corresponds to TRBD2 (5 bases). The CDR3 covers 14 residues. Looked up from germline, CDR1 is MNHNY and CDR2 is SVGAGI (reference sequence). V gave up 0 bases and J gave up 4 bases, with 10 bases separating them.

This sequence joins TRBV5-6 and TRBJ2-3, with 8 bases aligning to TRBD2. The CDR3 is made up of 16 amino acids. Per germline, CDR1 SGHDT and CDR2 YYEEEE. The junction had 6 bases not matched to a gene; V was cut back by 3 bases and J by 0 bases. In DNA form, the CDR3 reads TGTGCCAGCAGCTGGACGCGGGGGGCTAGCACAGATACGCAGTATTTT. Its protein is CASSWTRGASTDTQYF.

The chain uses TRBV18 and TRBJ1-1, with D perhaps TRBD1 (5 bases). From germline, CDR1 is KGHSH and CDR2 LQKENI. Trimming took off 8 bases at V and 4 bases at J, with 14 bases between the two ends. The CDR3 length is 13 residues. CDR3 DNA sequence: TGTGCCAGCCATCAGGGTGGTGGCACTGAAGCTTTCTTT. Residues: CASHQGGGTEAFF.

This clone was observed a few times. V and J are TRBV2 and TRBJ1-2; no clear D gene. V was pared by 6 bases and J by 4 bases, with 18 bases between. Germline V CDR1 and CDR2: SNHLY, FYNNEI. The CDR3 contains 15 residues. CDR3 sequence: CASRNQEVGRYGYTF. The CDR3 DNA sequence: TGTGCCAGCAGGAACCAGGAGGTAGGGCGCTATGGCTACACCTTC.

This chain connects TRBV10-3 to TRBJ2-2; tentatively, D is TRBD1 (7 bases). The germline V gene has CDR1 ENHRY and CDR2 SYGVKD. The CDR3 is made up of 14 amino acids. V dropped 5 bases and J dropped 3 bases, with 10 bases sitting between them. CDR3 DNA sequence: TGTGCCATCAGTTCCAGGGGGGACACCGGGGAGCTGTTTTTT. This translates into CAISSRGDTGELFF.

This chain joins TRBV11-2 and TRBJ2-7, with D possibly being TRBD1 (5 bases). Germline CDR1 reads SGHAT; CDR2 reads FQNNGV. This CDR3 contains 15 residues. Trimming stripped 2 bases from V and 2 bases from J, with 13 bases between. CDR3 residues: CASSLQGVSTYEQYF. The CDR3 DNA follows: TGTGCCAGCAGCTTACAGGGTGTTAGCACCTACGAGCAGTACTTC.

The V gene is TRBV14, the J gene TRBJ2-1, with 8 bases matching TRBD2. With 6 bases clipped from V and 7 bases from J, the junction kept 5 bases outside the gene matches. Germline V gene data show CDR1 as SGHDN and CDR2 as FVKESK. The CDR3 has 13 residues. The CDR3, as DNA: TGTGCCAGCAGTGTGAGCGGGAGTAATGAGCAGTTCTTC. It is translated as CASSVSGSNEQFF.

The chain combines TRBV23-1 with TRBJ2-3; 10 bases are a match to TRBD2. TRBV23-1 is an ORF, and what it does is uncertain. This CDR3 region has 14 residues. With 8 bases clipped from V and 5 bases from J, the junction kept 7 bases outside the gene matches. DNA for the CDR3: TGCGCCAGCCCTGGGGTAGCGGGGGGAGATACGCAGTATTTT. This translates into CASPGVAGGDTQYF.

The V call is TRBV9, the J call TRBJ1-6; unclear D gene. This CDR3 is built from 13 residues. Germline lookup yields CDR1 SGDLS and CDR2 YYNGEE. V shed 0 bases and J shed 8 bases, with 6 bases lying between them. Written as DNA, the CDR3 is TGTGCCAGCAGCGTAGAGGCGGATTCACCCCTCCACTTT. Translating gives CASSVEADSPLHF.

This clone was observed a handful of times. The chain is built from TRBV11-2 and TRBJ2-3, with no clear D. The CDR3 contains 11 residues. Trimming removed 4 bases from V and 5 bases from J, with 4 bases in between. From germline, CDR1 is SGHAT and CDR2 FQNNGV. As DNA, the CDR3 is TGTGCCAGCAGCTCGTTAGATACGCAGTATTTT. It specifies CASSSLDTQYF.

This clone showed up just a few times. CDR3 sequence (DNA): TGCGCCAGCAGTCAGTTCAGGGGGCAGGGGGATACGCAGTATTTT. Residues: CASSQFRGQGDTQYF. The chain carries TRBV23-1 and TRBJ2-3, with TRBD1 matching over 8 bases. TRBV23-1 falls under the ORF class, with uncertain function. Trimming removed 3 bases from V and 6 bases from J; junction bases left unmatched: 8. The CDR3 consists of 15 residues.

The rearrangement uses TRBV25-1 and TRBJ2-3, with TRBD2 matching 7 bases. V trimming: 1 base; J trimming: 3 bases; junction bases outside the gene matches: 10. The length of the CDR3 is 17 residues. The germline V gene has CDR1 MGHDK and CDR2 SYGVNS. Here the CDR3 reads CASSESPGRGGTDTQYF. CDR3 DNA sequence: TGTGCCAGCAGTGAATCCCCGGGGAGGGGTGGGACAGATACGCAGTATTTT.

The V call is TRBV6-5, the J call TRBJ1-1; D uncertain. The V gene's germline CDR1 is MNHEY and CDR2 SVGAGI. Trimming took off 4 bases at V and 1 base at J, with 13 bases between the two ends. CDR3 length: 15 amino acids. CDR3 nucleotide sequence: TGTGCCAGCAGTTCCCCGTTCTCGGGGAACACTGAAGCTTTCTTT. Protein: CASSSPFSGNTEAFF.

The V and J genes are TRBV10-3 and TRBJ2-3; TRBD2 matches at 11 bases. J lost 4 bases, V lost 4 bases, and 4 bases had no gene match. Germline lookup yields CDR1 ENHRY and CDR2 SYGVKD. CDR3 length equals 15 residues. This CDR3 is CAISVTSGGSDTQYF. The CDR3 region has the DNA TGTGCCATCAGTGTTACTAGCGGGGGTTCAGATACGCAGTATTTT.

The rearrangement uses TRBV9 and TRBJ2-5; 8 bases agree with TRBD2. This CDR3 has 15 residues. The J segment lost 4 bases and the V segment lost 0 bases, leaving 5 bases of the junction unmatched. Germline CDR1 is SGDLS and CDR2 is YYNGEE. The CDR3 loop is CASSVEGLAGETQYF. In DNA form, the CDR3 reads TGTGCCAGCAGCGTAGAAGGTCTAGCGGGAGAGACCCAGTACTTC.

The CDR3 loop reads CASSGGLAGTYEQYF. The CDR3 coding sequence is TGTGCCAGCAGTGGGGGGCTAGCGGGAACCTACGAGCAGTACTTC. This chain joins TRBV27 and TRBJ2-7; 9 bases agree with TRBD2. From germline, CDR1 is MNHEY and CDR2 SMNVEV (reference sequence). The CDR3 runs 15 residues. Losses at the gene ends were 5 bases for V and 2 bases for J; bases not matched to a gene: 7.

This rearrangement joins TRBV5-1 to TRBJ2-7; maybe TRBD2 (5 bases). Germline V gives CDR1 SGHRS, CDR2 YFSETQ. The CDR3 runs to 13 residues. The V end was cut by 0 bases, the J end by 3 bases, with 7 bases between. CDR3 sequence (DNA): TGCGCCAGCAGCTTGGTAGGACTCTACGAGCAGTACTTC. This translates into CASSLVGLYEQYF.

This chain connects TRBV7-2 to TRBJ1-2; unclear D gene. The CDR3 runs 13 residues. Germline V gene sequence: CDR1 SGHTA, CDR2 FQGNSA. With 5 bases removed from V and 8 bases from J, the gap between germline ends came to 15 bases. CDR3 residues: CASSLRGRGGYTF. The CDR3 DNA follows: TGTGCCAGCAGCCTCCGTGGGCGTGGAGGCTACACCTTC.

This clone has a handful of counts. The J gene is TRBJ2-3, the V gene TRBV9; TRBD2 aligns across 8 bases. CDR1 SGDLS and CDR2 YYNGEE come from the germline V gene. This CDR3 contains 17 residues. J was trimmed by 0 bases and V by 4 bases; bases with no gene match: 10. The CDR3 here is CASSISGGAASTDTQYF. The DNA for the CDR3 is TGTGCCAGCAGCATCTCCGGGGGGGCAGCTAGCACAGATACGCAGTATTTT. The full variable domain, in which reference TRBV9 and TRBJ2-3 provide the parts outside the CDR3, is DSGVTQTPKHLITATGQRVTLRCSPRSGDLSVYWYQQSLDQGLQFLIQYYNGEERAKGNILERFSAQQFPDLHSELNLSSLELGDSALYFCASSISGGAASTDTQYFGPGTRLTVL.

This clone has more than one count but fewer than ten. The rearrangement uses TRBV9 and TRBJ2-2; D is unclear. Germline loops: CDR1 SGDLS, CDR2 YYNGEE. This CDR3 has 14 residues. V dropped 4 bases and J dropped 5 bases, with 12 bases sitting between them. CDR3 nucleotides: TGTGCCAGCAGCCGCACGACACTTACCGGGGAGCTGTTTTTT. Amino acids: CASSRTTLTGELFF.

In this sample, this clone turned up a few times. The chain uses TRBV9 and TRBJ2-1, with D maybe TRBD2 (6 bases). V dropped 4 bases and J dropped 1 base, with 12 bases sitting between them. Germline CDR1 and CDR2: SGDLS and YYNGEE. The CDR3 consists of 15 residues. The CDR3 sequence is CASSLGGISYNEQFF. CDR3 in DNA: TGTGCCAGCAGCCTGGGAGGCATTTCCTACAATGAGCAGTTCTTC.